This entry is about one TCR beta chain. This record comes from a study of blood T cell repertoires in COVID-19. Germline CDR1 reads SQVTM; CDR2 reads ANQGSEA. V shed 4 bases, J shed 10 bases, and the junction held 16 bases outside the gene matches. The CDR3 contains 15 residues. Clones were read by immunoSEQ multiplex PCR, and TCRdb kept only the in-frame ones, dropping some. This table holds 150,000 or so clones, roughly 90% found once. J is TRBJ1-1 and V is TRBV29-1, with TRBD1 matching over 9 bases. The receptor was derived from a man aged 55 to 70 with active or convalescent COVID-19. Input material: peripheral blood. The CDR3: CSVGGDRELSSSAFF. In nucleotides, the CDR3 is TGCAGCGTTGGGGGGGACAGGGAGCTTAGTTCGTCAGCTTTCTTT.